The following is a T cell receptor beta chain sequence with its context. This record belongs to a study of blood T cell repertoires in COVID-19. Across the study: Samples of COVID-19 (acute and convalescent) were obtained from the United States, Italy and Spain. T cells, B-cell-depleted T cells, or PBMCs provided the cDNA or gDNA that served as material.

Followed longitudinally, the Seattle patients had been enrolled during active infection. Per the authors' pipeline: Nucleated cell counts were estimated from reference gene primer amplification. Generated by immunoSEQ multiplex PCR, the TCRdb table keeps only in-frame clones and is missing some. That table is the source of V, J and clone size, and D and trimming were worked out from the DNA. Among roughly 230,000 clones, around 90% were seen once, and the ten largest hold around 0.83%. Sequencing input: peripheral blood. The TCR was taken from a young man with COVID-19, enrolled during active disease.

The CDR3 DNA is TGTGCCAGCAGCTTAAATTCAGCGGGGCCACAGGAGACCCAGTACTTC. Translated: CASSLNSAGPQETQYF. V and J are TRBV7-3 and TRBJ2-5, with 7 positions matching TRBD2. The CDR3 is made up of 16 amino acids. The ends lost 1 base at V and 5 bases at J; junction bases unmatched: 10. Germline V gene lookup returns CDR1 SGHTA and CDR2 FQGTGA.